This T cell receptor (beta chain) was sequenced in a study of shared clonotypes between healthy human individuals. The method was immunoSEQ multiplex PCR; TCRdb's version includes in-frame clones alone and lacks a portion of them. The sample lists 2 million or so clones; roughly 94% were seen once. V lost 3 bases and J lost 7; bases outside the gene matches: 12. The germline CDR1 and CDR2 sequences are SGDLS and YYNGEE. CDR3 size: 16 residues. V usage is TRBV9 and J usage is TRBJ2-5; 10 bases line up with TRBD2. The clonotype originates from a man between 18 and 29 years old in good health. The sequencing sample was made of naive CD4+ T cells sorted from blood. Subset here: CD45RA+ positively selected. CDR3 nucleotide sequence: TGTGCCAGCAGCGCCTTTAGCGGGGGGCCTTTAGGGACCCAGTACTTC. This encodes CASSAFSGGPLGTQYF.